This T cell receptor beta chain was sequenced during a study of identical twins. One entry per CDR3 protein, called by TCRdb with MiXCR from the 5' RACE reads. This sample has 650,000 to 800,000 distinct CDR3 sequences, with under 9% found just once. The CDR3 loop spans 13 amino acids. Deletions cut 3 bases from V and 6 bases from J, with 9 bases between. CDR1 and CDR2 from the germline V gene are SGHTA and FQGNSA. This clonotype was seen repeatedly, ten times or more. These data were also filed under a second study, of yellow fever vaccine responses in identical twins.

The chain employs TRBV7-2 and TRBJ1-5; no definite D call. The sequence came from a young woman in good health. Sequencing used PBMCs. The CDR3 coding sequence is TGTGCCAGCAGCTTCCAGATTGGTCAGCCCCAGCATTTT. Its translation is CASSFQIGQPQHF. The whole variable domain, filled in from reference TRBV7-2 and TRBJ1-5, reads GAGVSQSPSNKVTEKGKDVELRCDPISGHTALYWYRQSLGQGLEFLIYFQGNSAPDKSGLPSDRFSAERTGGSVSTLTIQRTQQEDSAVYLCASSFQIGQPQHFGDGTRLSIL.